Presented here are 4 T cell receptor beta chains from one specimen sequenced in a study of T cell responses to AZD1222 COVID-19 vaccine. Clones were sequenced by immunoSEQ multiplex PCR, and TCRdb holds only the in-frame ones, with some missing. The table lists approximately 90,000 clones, about 88% of them singletons. The source was peripheral blood, collected on day 0 of AZD1222 vaccination. These receptors originate from an adult in good health.

The chain has TRBV5-1 and TRBJ2-7; a possible D gene is TRBD2 (5 bases). V shed 2 bases and J shed 2 bases, with 8 bases lying between them. The CDR3 is 13 amino acids. Germline CDR1 reads SGHRS; CDR2 reads YFSETQ. This CDR3 is CASSFEGTYEQYF. CDR3 in DNA: TGCGCCAGCAGCTTTGAGGGCACCTACGAGCAGTACTTC.

V gene TRBV27 combines with J gene TRBJ2-1; D gene unclear. The CDR3 covers 14 residues. V was clipped by 6 bases and J by 7 bases, with 16 bases between them. The germline V gene encodes CDR1 MNHEY and CDR2 SMNVEV (reference sequence). As DNA, the CDR3 is TGTGCCAGCAGAATGGCCCTACGAGCTAATGAGCAGTTCTTC. Translating it yields CASRMALRANEQFF.

This clone has only one observation. This chain joins TRBV5-6 and TRBJ1-3; 7 nucleotides match TRBD1. V shed 3 bases, J shed 4 bases, and the junction held 7 bases outside the gene matches. CDR3 size: 15 residues. Germline V lookup: CDR1 SGHDT, CDR2 YYEEEE. In DNA form, the CDR3 reads TGTGCCAGCAGCTCCCGCCGGGACAGAGGAAACACCATATATTTT. Translating it yields CASSSRRDRGNTIYF.

This clone was seen only a few times. V usage is TRBV6-5 and J usage is TRBJ1-5, with 9 bases identical to TRBD1. With V trimmed by 6 bases and J by 7 bases, 7 bases remained unmatched. The germline V gene has CDR1 MNHEY and CDR2 SVGAGI. The length of the CDR3 is 14 residues. The DNA for the CDR3 is TGTGCCAGCAGGGACAGGGGTTTCAGCCAGCCCCAGCATTTT. It codes for CASRDRGFSQPQHF.